The 22 T cell receptor beta chains below all came from one sample that was sequenced in a study of T-cell memory formation after mild COVID-19. MiXCR, run by TCRdb on the 5' RACE reads, gives a single entry per CDR3 protein. Of approximately 190,000 distinct CDR3 sequences in the sample, around 19% were seen once. Specimen: PBMCs or a T cell subset sorted from them (not recorded which). All receptors derive from an adult woman who had mild COVID-19 (a few samples of this study predate the infection). Cell type and time point are not known.

The chain carries TRBV7-8 and TRBJ1-1, with 7 bases fitting TRBD1. The germline CDR1 and CDR2 sequences are SGHVS and FQNEAQ. V dropped 1 base and J dropped 6; count of bases not matched to a gene: 5. This CDR3 has 14 amino acids. This chain's CDR3 is CASSLGGRGAEAFF. As DNA, the CDR3 is TGTGCCAGCAGCTTAGGAGGCAGGGGGGCTGAAGCTTTCTTT.

As DNA, the CDR3 is TGCGCCAGCAGCAACCGGGACAGGGGCCCTGGAAACACCATATATTTT. Encoded protein: CASSNRDRGPGNTIYF. This chain joins TRBV5-1 and TRBJ1-3; TRBD1 matches at 10 bases. The length of the CDR3 is 16 residues. V shed 4 bases, J shed 2 bases, and the junction held 6 bases outside the gene matches. Germline V gene data show CDR1 as SGHRS and CDR2 as YFSETQ.

The rearrangement joins TRBV24-1 to TRBJ1-1; 7 positions agree with TRBD1. The trim removed 4 bases at V and 7 bases at J, leaving 2 bases unmatched. The CDR3 is 12 amino acids. Germline V gives CDR1 KGHDR, CDR2 SFDVKD. The CDR3 protein is CATSERDSEAFF. In DNA, the CDR3 is TGTGCCACCAGTGAACGGGACAGTGAAGCTTTCTTT.

V is TRBV4-3 and J is TRBJ2-7; the D gene could be TRBD1 or TRBD2 (5 bases each). V was clipped by 0 bases and J by 0 bases, with 9 bases between them. The CDR3 length is 15 residues. Germline lookup yields CDR1 LGHNA and CDR2 YSLEER. The CDR3 DNA is TGCGCCAGCAGCCAAGATTACGGGGCCTCCTACGAGCAGTACTTC. The encoded protein is CASSQDYGASYEQYF.

The table lists this clonotype with a few counts. The chain carries TRBV4-2 and TRBJ2-7; D unclear. Germline values: CDR1 LGHNA, CDR2 YNFKEQ. This CDR3 comprises 16 residues. V was clipped by 3 bases and J by 3 bases, with 18 bases between them. CDR3 loop: CASSQSGRSGLYEQYF. CDR3 sequence (DNA): TGTGCCAGCAGCCAGAGTGGGCGCTCCGGCCTCTACGAGCAGTACTTC.

The chain joins TRBV7-2 to TRBJ2-4; the match to TRBD1 covers 8 bases. The CDR3 totals 14 residues. Looked up from germline, CDR1 is SGHTA and CDR2 is FQGNSA. The J segment lost 9 bases and the V segment lost 4 bases, leaving 8 bases of the junction unmatched. CDR3 in amino acids: CASSSTGARGIQYF. The CDR3, as DNA: TGTGCCAGCAGCTCGACAGGGGCCAGAGGCATTCAGTACTTC. The complete variable domain, with remaining parts taken from reference TRBV7-2 and TRBJ2-4, reads GAGVSQSPSNKVTEKGKDVELRCDPISGHTALYWYRQSLGQGLEFLIYFQGNSAPDKSGLPSDRFSAERTGGSVSTLTIQRTQQEDSAVYLCASSSTGARGIQYFGAGTRLSVL.

This rearrangement joins TRBV12-3 or TRBV12-4 to TRBJ1-6; D is unclear. This CDR3 region has 17 residues. V lost 0 bases to trimming and J lost 6 bases, with 15 bases between them. The CDR3 region has the DNA TGTGCCAGCAGTTTAGCGCTAAACAGCCTAGTTAATTCACCCCTCCACTTT. Translation: CASSLALNSLVNSPLHF.

This clonotype was seen a few times. The chain employs TRBV12-3 or TRBV12-4 and TRBJ1-1; D ambiguous. The CDR3 covers 14 residues. The germline V and J ends were trimmed by 0 bases and 3 bases, with 8 bases remaining between them. CDR3 residues: CASSLALRDTEAFF. In DNA form, the CDR3 reads TGTGCCAGCAGTTTAGCGCTCCGAGACACTGAAGCTTTCTTT.

This clonotype has only a few counts. The rearrangement uses TRBV7-2 and TRBJ2-7; perhaps TRBD2 as D (6 bases). V lost 3 bases to trimming and J lost 3 bases, with 15 bases between them. Germline V gene data show CDR1 as SGHTA and CDR2 as FQGNSA. CDR3 length: 15 amino acids. Here the CDR3 DNA reads TGTGCCAGCAGCTTGAGTGGCGGGATCCTCTACGAGCAGTACTTC. Encoded protein: CASSLSGGILYEQYF.

CDR3 loop: CSARELRGSNQPQHF. As DNA, the CDR3 is TGCAGTGCTAGAGAGCTCAGGGGGAGCAATCAGCCCCAGCATTTT. The genes are TRBV20-1 and TRBJ1-5, with 7 nucleotides matching TRBD1. After removal of 0 bases from V and 1 base from J, the junction contained 3 bases not matched to a gene. Germline lookup yields CDR1 DFQATT and CDR2 SNEGSKA (reference sequence). This CDR3 has 15 amino acids.

The V and J genes are TRBV5-6 and TRBJ2-2, with 10 bases lining up with TRBD1. V was clipped by 4 bases and J by 4 bases; unmatched bases: 4. Germline CDR1 and CDR2: SGHDT and YYEEEE. The CDR3 sequence is 15 residues long. The CDR3 DNA follows: TGTGCCAGCAGCATCGACAGGGGGCTCACCGGGGAGCTGTTTTTT. Its protein product is CASSIDRGLTGELFF. The complete variable domain, with remaining parts taken from reference TRBV5-6 and TRBJ2-2, reads DAGVTQSPTHLIKTRGQQVTLRCSPKSGHDTVSWYQQALGQGPQFIFQYYEEEERQRGNFPDRFSGHQFPNYSSELNVNALLLGDSALYLCASSIDRGLTGELFFGEGSRLTVL.

This clonotype was seen only a few times. This chain joins TRBV20-1 and TRBJ1-5, with D hard to call. The CDR3 loop spans 13 amino acids. Trimming removed 3 bases from V and 0 bases from J, with 6 bases in between. Per the germline V gene, CDR1 is DFQATT and CDR2 is SNEGSKA (reference sequence). The CDR3 DNA reads as TGCAGTGCTAGTCCAGGTAGCAATCAGCCCCAGCATTTT. This codes for CSASPGSNQPQHF.

In its sample, this clonotype was seen a few times. V gene TRBV12-3 or TRBV12-4 combines with J gene TRBJ2-7; tentative D call: TRBD1 (5 bases). The V and J ends lost 2 bases and 3 bases respectively, with 11 bases between them. CDR3 length: 14 amino acids. CDR3 in amino acids: CASSLSGALYEQYF. The CDR3 nucleotides read TGTGCCAGCAGTTTAAGTGGGGCCCTCTACGAGCAGTACTTC.

This clonotype has more than one count but fewer than ten. The V call is TRBV15, the J call TRBJ2-7, with D unclear. Trimming removed 0 bases from V and 2 bases from J, with 2 bases in between. This CDR3 contains 12 residues. Germline CDR1 and CDR2: LNHNV and YYDKDF (reference sequence). CDR3 protein: CATSREPYEQYF. The CDR3 region has the DNA TGTGCCACCAGCAGAGAGCCCTACGAGCAGTACTTC.

The sample holds many counts of this clonotype. J is TRBJ1-2 and V is TRBV6-5; D ambiguous. CDR1 and CDR2 (germline): MNHEY, SVGAGI. CDR3 length equals 13 residues. Trimming shortened V by 5 bases and J by 1 base, and 8 bases separated the two germline ends. The CDR3 DNA reads as TGTGCCAGCAGTGAGACGAATAACTATGGCTACACCTTC. Protein product: CASSETNNYGYTF.

Here the CDR3 reads CSVELPRGDGYTF. CDR3 nucleotide sequence: TGCAGCGTTGAGCTCCCCAGAGGGGATGGCTACACCTTC. The J gene is TRBJ1-2, the V gene TRBV29-1; D is possibly TRBD1 (5 bases). The CDR3 totals 13 residues. Germline V gene sequence: CDR1 SQVTM, CDR2 ANQGSEA. Deletions cut 3 bases from V and 6 bases from J, with 14 bases between. The whole variable domain, remainder taken from reference TRBV29-1 and TRBJ1-2, is SAVISQKPSRDICQRGTSLTIQCQVDSQVTMMFWYRQQPGQSLTLIATANQGSEATYESGFVIDKFPISRPNLTFSTLTVSNMSPEDSSIYLCSVELPRGDGYTFGSGTRLTVV.

This clonotype has just a few counts. The chain joins TRBV12-3 or TRBV12-4 to TRBJ2-5; no firm D call. This CDR3 has 15 amino acids. V gave up 7 bases and J gave up 5 bases, with 20 bases separating them. DNA for the CDR3: TGTGCCAGCAACACTAACACCGACTTGGGGGAGACCCAGTACTTC. Translation gives CASNTNTDLGETQYF.

This chain connects TRBV24-1 to TRBJ2-3; unclear D gene. Per the germline V gene, CDR1 is KGHDR and CDR2 is SFDVKD. The CDR3 is 15 residues long. Trimming pared 3 bases from V and 3 bases from J, leaving 12 bases between. The CDR3 is CATSDRNDPTDTQYF. The CDR3 DNA reads TGTGCCACCAGTGATCGAAATGATCCGACAGATACGCAGTATTTT.

The rearrangement joins TRBV2 to TRBJ2-1; either TRBD1 or TRBD2 may supply D (6 bases each). Germline V CDR1 and CDR2: SNHLY, FYNNEI. V shed 5 bases and J shed 6 bases, with 17 bases lying between them. This CDR3 region has 15 residues. The CDR3 protein is CASSIAAGGGNEQFF. The CDR3 bases are TGTGCCAGCAGTATAGCGGCCGGGGGCGGCAATGAGCAGTTCTTC.

J is TRBJ1-1 and V is TRBV2, with D perhaps matching TRBD1 (6 bases). Germline values: CDR1 SNHLY, CDR2 FYNNEI. The CDR3 contains 14 residues. The germline V and J ends were trimmed by 8 bases and 3 bases, with 16 bases remaining between them. The CDR3 coding sequence is TGTGCCAGCCCCCCGCAGGGGCTGGACACTGAAGCTTTCTTT. Its translation: CASPPQGLDTEAFF. The full variable domain, rest sourced from reference TRBV2 and TRBJ1-1, is EPEVTQTPSHQVTQMGQEVILRCVPISNHLYFYWYRQILGQKVEFLVSFYNNEISEKSEIFDDQFSVERPDGSNFTLKIRSTKLEDSAMYFCASPPQGLDTEAFFGQGTRLTVV.

This clonotype has a handful of counts. J is TRBJ2-1 and V is TRBV5-4; 12 bases line up with TRBD2. Germline loops: CDR1 SGHNT, CDR2 YYREEE (reference sequence). This CDR3 region has 16 residues. V trimming: 4 bases; J trimming: 7 bases; junction bases outside the gene matches: 9. For the CDR3, the DNA is TGTGCCAGCAGCCCACCTAGCGGGGGGGCCAGAAATGAGCAGTTCTTC. The encoded protein is CASSPPSGGARNEQFF.

The V gene is TRBV2, the J gene TRBJ2-7; D possibly corresponds to TRBD2 (6 bases). This CDR3 is built from 14 residues. Germline CDR1 is SNHLY and CDR2 is FYNNEI. V shed 8 bases and J shed 2 bases, with 16 bases lying between them. The CDR3 reads CASLDYKSPYEQYF. CDR3 in DNA: TGTGCCAGCCTGGACTACAAAAGTCCCTACGAGCAGTACTTC. Complete variable domain (other parts from reference TRBV2 and TRBJ2-7): EPEVTQTPSHQVTQMGQEVILRCVPISNHLYFYWYRQILGQKVEFLVSFYNNEISEKSEIFDDQFSVERPDGSNFTLKIRSTKLEDSAMYFCASLDYKSPYEQYFGPGTRLTVT.